Ten or more counts support the clone carrying this TCR beta chain. As yet, its antigen is unknown. The data belong to a study of neurological immune-mediated disorders. Study-wide findings and caveats: The most TCR clonal expansion was seen in HTLV-1-associated myelopathy, and the least was seen in multiple sclerosis, which fell below healthy controls. The repertoires of 18 of 34 multiple sclerosis patients were placed by phylogenetic grouping in a single related-CDR3 cluster, which may be a signature. No sharing of CDR3 amino acid sequences was observed among expanded clones across subjects, suggesting private repertoires in all groups.

The making of cDNA relied on 5'RACE with 10-nucleotide random UMIs. A single record per CDR3 protein comes from TCRdb applying MiXCR to the 5' RACE reads. The sample comprises about 62,000 distinct CDR3 sequences, 3.5% to 4.5% of which are singletons, and under 2.5% rests with the top ten. The CDR3 sequence is 14 residues long. V was shortened by 6 bases and J by 2 bases, with 11 bases between the two germline ends. V is TRBV12-3 or TRBV12-4 and J is TRBJ1-5; D unresolved. This TCR was sampled from a woman between 50 and 59 years old with multiple sclerosis. The sample comprised PBMCs. The CDR3 is CASSSGWGNQPQHF. DNA for the CDR3: TGTGCCAGCAGCTCAGGATGGGGCAATCAGCCCCAGCATTTT.